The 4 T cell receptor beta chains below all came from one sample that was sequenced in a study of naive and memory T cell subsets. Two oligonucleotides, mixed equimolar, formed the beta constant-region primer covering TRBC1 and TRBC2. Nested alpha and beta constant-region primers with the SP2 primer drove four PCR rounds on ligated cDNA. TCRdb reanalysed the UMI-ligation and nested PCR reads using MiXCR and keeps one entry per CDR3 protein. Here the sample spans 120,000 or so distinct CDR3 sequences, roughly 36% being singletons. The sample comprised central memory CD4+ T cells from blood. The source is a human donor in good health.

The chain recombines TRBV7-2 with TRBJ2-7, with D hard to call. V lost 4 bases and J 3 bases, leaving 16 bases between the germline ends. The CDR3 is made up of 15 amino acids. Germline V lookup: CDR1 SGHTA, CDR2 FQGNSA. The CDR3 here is CASSSGQYPRYEQYF. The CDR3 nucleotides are TGTGCCAGCAGCTCTGGGCAGTACCCTCGCTACGAGCAGTACTTC.

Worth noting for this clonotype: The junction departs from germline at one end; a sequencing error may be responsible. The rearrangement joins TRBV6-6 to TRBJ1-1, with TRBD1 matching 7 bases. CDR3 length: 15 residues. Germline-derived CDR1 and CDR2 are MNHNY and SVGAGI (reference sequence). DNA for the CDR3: TGTGTCAGCAGTTTCCGACAGGGCCGAAACACTGAAGCTTTCTTT. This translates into CVSSFRQGRNTEAFF.

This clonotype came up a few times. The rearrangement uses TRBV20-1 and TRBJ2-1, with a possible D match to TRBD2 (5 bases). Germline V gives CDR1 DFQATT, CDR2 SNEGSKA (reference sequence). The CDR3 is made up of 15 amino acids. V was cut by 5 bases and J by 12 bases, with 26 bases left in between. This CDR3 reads CSAPDSLAHFGGQFF. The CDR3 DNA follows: TGCAGTGCTCCAGATAGCCTAGCCCATTTTGGCGGGCAGTTCTTC.

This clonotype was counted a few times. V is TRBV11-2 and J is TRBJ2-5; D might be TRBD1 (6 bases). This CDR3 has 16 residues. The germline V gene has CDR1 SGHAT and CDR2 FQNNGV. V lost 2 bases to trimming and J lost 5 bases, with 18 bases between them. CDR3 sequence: CASSLITVTGMETQYF. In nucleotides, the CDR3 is TGTGCCAGCAGCTTAATCACAGTCACAGGGATGGAGACCCAGTACTTC.